Below are 32 T cell receptor beta chains sequenced from a single sample in a study of cytomegalovirus exposure and HLA in healthy donors. Libraries were prepared by immunoSEQ multiplex PCR; TCRdb keeps only in-frame clonotypes and omits some of them. This sample has approximately 160,000 clones, with roughly 96% found just once. Sequencing input: PBMCs. The receptors stem from a woman aged 18-29 years in good health and CMV-seronegative.

V usage is TRBV18 and J usage is TRBJ1-6; TRBD1 matches 10 bases. Germline CDR1 is KGHSH and CDR2 is LQKENI. V shed 3 bases and J 9 bases; nucleotides not matched to a gene: 5. This CDR3 has 15 residues. The DNA of the CDR3 is TGTGCCAGCTCACCGGGACAGGGGTCGGGTTCACCCCTCCACTTT. This codes for CASSPGQGSGSPLHF. The whole variable domain, remainder taken from reference TRBV18 and TRBJ1-6, is NAGVMQNPRHLVRRRGQEARLRCSPMKGHSHVYWYRQLPEEGLKFMVYLQKENIIDESGMPKERFSAEFPKEGPSILRIQQVVRGDSAAYFCASSPGQGSGSPLHFGNGTRLTVT.

The rearrangement links TRBV27 to TRBJ2-7; 7 positions match TRBD2. V dropped 4 bases and J dropped 2; count of bases not matched to a gene: 2. Germline values: CDR1 MNHEY, CDR2 SMNVEV (reference sequence). This CDR3 region has 13 residues. CDR3 bases: TGTGCCAGCAGTTGGGGGGGGACCTACGAGCAGTACTTC. Its translation: CASSWGGTYEQYF.

V and J are TRBV13 and TRBJ1-1, with a possible D match to TRBD1 (5 bases). Trimming cost V 0 bases and J 4 bases, with 15 bases left between them. The CDR3 sequence is 16 residues long. CDR1 is PRHDT and CDR2 is FYEKMQ in the germline V gene (reference sequence). The CDR3 here is CASSLGVGTASTEAFF. CDR3 in DNA: TGTGCCAGCAGCTTAGGTGTAGGGACTGCGAGCACTGAAGCTTTCTTT.

CDR3 region: CASSDRGGEAFF. The DNA for the CDR3 is TGTGCCAGCAGCGACAGGGGAGGTGAAGCTTTCTTT. V gene TRBV9 combines with J gene TRBJ1-1, with 7 bases aligning to TRBD1. Losses at the gene ends were 3 bases for V and 7 bases for J; bases not matched to a gene: 3. The germline CDR1 and CDR2 sequences are SGDLS and YYNGEE. The CDR3 runs to 12 residues.

The chain combines TRBV11-1 with TRBJ2-1; 10 nucleotides match TRBD2. The CDR3 sequence is 15 residues long. V shed 5 bases and J 3 bases; nucleotides not matched to a gene: 4. Germline assignment: CDR1 SGHAT and CDR2 FQDESV (reference sequence). The CDR3, as DNA: TGTGCCAGCAGCACCCAGCGGGGGGGCTACAATGAGCAGTTCTTC. Its protein is CASSTQRGGYNEQFF. The full variable domain, its missing parts supplied by reference TRBV11-1 and TRBJ2-1, is EAEVAQSPRYKITEKSQAVAFWCDPISGHATLYWYRQILGQGPELLVQFQDESVVDDSQLPKDRFSAERLKGVDSTLKIQPAELGDSAMYLCASSTQRGGYNEQFFGPGTRLTVL.

The rearrangement links TRBV5-1 to TRBJ2-2, with D perhaps matching TRBD1 (5 bases). Germline V gives CDR1 SGHRS, CDR2 YFSETQ. V lost 9 bases and J lost 5, with 11 bases in between. The CDR3 length is 12 residues. The chain's CDR3 is CAITQGTGELFF. In nucleotides, the CDR3 is TGCGCCATCACGCAGGGTACCGGGGAGCTGTTTTTT.

V gene TRBV6-5 combines with J gene TRBJ2-7, with D perhaps matching TRBD1 (6 bases). Per germline, CDR1 MNHEY and CDR2 SVGAGI. The germline V and J ends were trimmed by 6 bases and 0 bases, with 12 bases remaining between them. The CDR3 spans 14 residues. CDR3 nucleotide sequence: TGTGCCAGCAGCAGGACAGCCCTCTCCTACGAGCAGTACTTC. This translates into CASSRTALSYEQYF.

The rearrangement links TRBV6-1 to TRBJ2-2; 9 nucleotides align to TRBD2. The germline CDR1 and CDR2 sequences are MNHNS and SASEGT. V shed 6 bases and J 0 bases; nucleotides not matched to a gene: 2. The CDR3 sequence is 15 residues long. The CDR3 sequence: CASSVAGANTGELFF. The CDR3 DNA sequence: TGTGCCAGCAGCGTAGCGGGAGCGAACACCGGGGAGCTGTTTTTT.

In its sample, this clone was seen once. This chain uses TRBV6-6 with TRBJ2-1, with 7 bases fitting TRBD1. The V gene end was trimmed by 5 bases and the J gene end by 7 bases; junction bases not matched to a gene: 2. Germline V lookup: CDR1 MNHNY, CDR2 SVGAGI (reference sequence). The CDR3 has 12 residues. CDR3 bases: TGTGCCAGCAGTGAGGACAGGAATGAGCAGTTCTTC. It specifies CASSEDRNEQFF.

This chain uses TRBV30 with TRBJ2-5; TRBD2 aligns across 8 bases. After removal of 3 bases from V and 2 bases from J, the junction contained 8 bases not matched to a gene. The length of the CDR3 is 15 residues. CDR1 is GTSNPN and CDR2 is SVGIG in the germline V gene (reference sequence). CDR3 nucleotide sequence: TGTGCCTGGAGCCGGGGGGGCTTGGGTCAAGAGACCCAGTACTTC. Residues: CAWSRGGLGQETQYF.

This chain uses TRBV6-5 with TRBJ2-7, with D possibly being TRBD1 (6 bases). The CDR3 runs to 13 residues. The germline V gene encodes CDR1 MNHEY and CDR2 SVGAGI. Trimming pared 2 bases from V and 3 bases from J, leaving 8 bases between. CDR3 in amino acids: CASSYGQNYEQYF. Here the CDR3 DNA reads TGTGCCAGCAGTTACGGACAGAACTACGAGCAGTACTTC.

The chain combines TRBV18 with TRBJ2-7; D gene uncertain. V was cut by 2 bases and J by 4 bases, with 9 bases left in between. The CDR3 spans 13 residues. Germline-derived CDR1 and CDR2 are KGHSH and LQKENI. This chain's CDR3 is CASSPFPQYEQYF. DNA for the CDR3: TGTGCCAGCTCACCATTCCCCCAGTACGAGCAGTACTTC.

The genes are TRBV7-2 and TRBJ1-1, with a weak D call TRBD1 (6 bases). The germline gives CDR1 SGHTA, CDR2 FQGNSA. The CDR3 consists of 14 residues. The germline V and J ends were trimmed by 0 bases and 5 bases, with 10 bases remaining between them. The CDR3 DNA follows: TGTGCCAGCAGCTTAGCGTCACAGGGTACTGAAGCTTTCTTT. It specifies CASSLASQGTEAFF.

The CDR3 protein is CASSGRGGNQPQHF. In DNA form, the CDR3 reads TGTGCCAGCAGCGGCAGGGGGGGCAATCAGCCCCAGCATTTT. The V and J genes are TRBV5-8 and TRBJ1-5, with 7 positions matching TRBD1. The CDR3 contains 14 residues. With V trimmed by 4 bases and J by 2 bases, 3 bases remained unmatched. The germline gives CDR1 SGHTS, CDR2 YDEGEE.

The chain employs TRBV6-4 and TRBJ1-6, with D possibly matching TRBD1 (6 bases). Deletions cut 6 bases from V and 7 bases from J, with 10 bases between. There are 13 residues in the CDR3. Germline CDR1 is MRHNA and CDR2 is SNTAGT. CDR3: CASRDRENSPLHF. CDR3 in DNA: TGTGCCAGCAGGGACAGAGAGAATTCACCCCTCCACTTT.

V and J are TRBV27 and TRBJ1-1; a possible D gene is TRBD1 (6 bases). Trimming took 4 bases from V and 1 from J, leaving 10 bases between them. Germline V lookup: CDR1 MNHEY, CDR2 SMNVEV (reference sequence). The CDR3 is 14 amino acids. The DNA for the CDR3 is TGTGCCAGCAGTTACCAACAGGGGAACACTGAAGCTTTCTTT. Translation gives CASSYQQGNTEAFF.

The chain carries TRBV7-2 and TRBJ1-4; D is possibly TRBD1 (5 bases). The V gene lost 1 base and the J gene lost 7 bases, with 22 bases spanning the gap. The CDR3 consists of 18 residues. Per germline, CDR1 SGHTA and CDR2 FQGNSA. CDR3 nucleotides: TGTGCCAGCAGCTTAGAAATCAGGGCGAGCCGCAGGTTTGAAAAACTGTTTTTT. Its protein product is CASSLEIRASRRFEKLFF. Full variable domain (missing parts from reference TRBV7-2 and TRBJ1-4): GAGVSQSPSNKVTEKGKDVELRCDPISGHTALYWYRQSLGQGLEFLIYFQGNSAPDKSGLPSDRFSAERTGGSVSTLTIQRTQQEDSAVYLCASSLEIRASRRFEKLFFGSGTQLSVL.

The CDR3 loop reads CASSILPGIRVASGANVLTF. The CDR3, as DNA: TGTGCCAGTAGTATCCTTCCAGGGATTCGGGTGGCCTCTGGGGCCAACGTCCTGACTTTC. The V and J genes are TRBV19 and TRBJ2-6; a weak D match, TRBD1 (5 bases). The V gene lost 3 bases and the J gene lost 0 bases, with 21 bases spanning the gap. From germline, CDR1 is LNHDA and CDR2 SQIVND (reference sequence). The CDR3 contains 20 residues.

The V call is TRBV10-3, the J call TRBJ2-1; tentative D call: TRBD1 (6 bases). Germline V lookup: CDR1 ENHRY, CDR2 SYGVKD. Trimming took 9 bases from V and 4 from J, leaving 10 bases between them. This CDR3 has 12 amino acids. The CDR3 here is CAIGGGYNEQFF. CDR3 bases: TGTGCCATTGGGGGCGGATACAATGAGCAGTTCTTC.

This clone was seen just once. The V gene is TRBV27, the J gene TRBJ2-3; 10 positions match TRBD1. CDR3 size: 16 residues. The germline V gene has CDR1 MNHEY and CDR2 SMNVEV (reference sequence). V gave up 5 bases and J gave up 2 bases; unmatched junction bases: 7. The CDR3 nucleotides read TGTGCCAGCAGTAAAAGACAGGGGGCAGTCACAGATACGCAGTATTTT. Translating gives CASSKRQGAVTDTQYF.

V is TRBV4-3 and J is TRBJ1-5, with D perhaps TRBD1 (5 bases). Trimming cost V 0 bases and J 0 bases, with 12 bases left between them. CDR1 and CDR2 from the germline V gene are LGHNA and YSLEER. This CDR3 is built from 17 residues. The CDR3 is CASSQEWHRSSNQPQHF. CDR3 nucleotides: TGCGCCAGCAGCCAAGAATGGCACAGGAGTAGCAATCAGCCCCAGCATTTT.

The rearrangement links TRBV30 to TRBJ2-7, with D possibly being TRBD1 (7 bases). Germline values: CDR1 GTSNPN, CDR2 SVGIG (reference sequence). This CDR3 contains 14 residues. The V end lost 2 bases, the J end lost 6 bases, and 17 bases lay between the germline ends. CDR3 sequence: CAWSHRVQGGEQYF. The CDR3 DNA is TGTGCCTGGAGTCATAGGGTGCAGGGGGGCGAGCAGTACTTC.

This chain uses TRBV2 with TRBJ1-5; D remains unclear. In germline, CDR1 is SNHLY, CDR2 FYNNEI. CDR3 length: 14 amino acids. The V gene lost 2 bases and the J gene lost 5 bases, with 10 bases spanning the gap. The CDR3 region is CASSEWTGDQPQHF. The DNA for the CDR3 is TGTGCCAGCAGTGAATGGACTGGGGATCAGCCCCAGCATTTT.

The V gene is TRBV7-2, the J gene TRBJ1-1; D is undetermined. V lost 5 bases, J lost 3 bases, and 10 bases lay in between. The CDR3 covers 13 residues. CDR1 and CDR2 (germline): SGHTA, FQGNSA. The CDR3 DNA is TGTGCCAGCAGCCGGGAACGGGACACTGAAGCTTTCTTT. Encoded protein: CASSRERDTEAFF.

The chain links TRBV6-5 to TRBJ1-2; 8 positions match TRBD1. The CDR3 spans 15 residues. V dropped 5 bases and J dropped 0; count of bases not matched to a gene: 5. Per the germline V gene, CDR1 is MNHEY and CDR2 is SVGAGI. The CDR3 DNA is TGTGCCAGCAGTCGACAGGGGAAATCTAACTATGGCTACACCTTC. It translates to CASSRQGKSNYGYTF.

The chain is built from TRBV7-2 and TRBJ2-1; D is undetermined. V lost 1 base, J lost 1 base, and 8 bases lay in between. Germline V CDR1 and CDR2: SGHTA, FQGNSA. The CDR3 has 15 residues. The CDR3 here is CASSLGGGSYNEQFF. Here the CDR3 DNA reads TGTGCCAGCAGCTTAGGCGGCGGTTCCTACAATGAGCAGTTCTTC.

The genes are TRBV27 and TRBJ2-7, with TRBD1 matching over 10 bases. J was trimmed by 3 bases and V by 6 bases; bases with no gene match: 14. CDR1 and CDR2 from the germline V gene are MNHEY and SMNVEV (reference sequence). The CDR3 sequence is 17 residues long. CDR3 amino acids: CASRGGQGPNRNYEQYF. The DNA for the CDR3 is TGTGCCAGCAGAGGGGGACAGGGGCCGAATAGGAACTACGAGCAGTACTTC.

V is TRBV15 and J is TRBJ1-6, with a possible D match to TRBD1 (6 bases). The V end was cut by 3 bases, the J end by 3 bases, with 9 bases between. The length of the CDR3 is 15 residues. CDR1 and CDR2 from the germline V gene are LNHNV and YYDKDF (reference sequence). CDR3 bases: TGTGCCACCAGCAGCCGGGACAACTATAATTCACCCCTCCACTTT. It specifies CATSSRDNYNSPLHF.

This chain links TRBV5-1 with TRBJ2-3, with a possible D match to TRBD2 (5 bases). The germline V gene has CDR1 SGHRS and CDR2 YFSETQ. V shed 1 base and J shed 2 bases, with 8 bases lying between them. This CDR3 is 14 amino acids long. CDR3 DNA sequence: TGCGCCAGCAGCTTGACGGGGAACACAGATACGCAGTATTTT. Translating it yields CASSLTGNTDTQYF.

J is TRBJ2-1 and V is TRBV2, with D maybe TRBD1 (6 bases). Trimming took 11 bases from V and 4 from J, leaving 18 bases between them. Germline V gene lookup returns CDR1 SNHLY and CDR2 FYNNEI. CDR3 length: 14 amino acids. The CDR3 sequence: CASKVETGYNEQFF. CDR3 bases: TGTGCCTCCAAGGTGGAGACAGGTTACAATGAGCAGTTCTTC.

This clone has just one count. The rearrangement joins TRBV5-1 to TRBJ2-1; 7 bases line up with TRBD2. The germline gives CDR1 SGHRS, CDR2 YFSETQ. The CDR3 is made up of 16 amino acids. After removal of 4 bases from V and 2 bases from J, the junction contained 9 bases not matched to a gene. CDR3 DNA: TGCGCCAGCAGCCCGGGAGATAGCGGGCCCTACAATGAGCAGTTCTTC. Translation gives CASSPGDSGPYNEQFF.

This sequence joins TRBV5-4 and TRBJ1-6; TRBD1 matches 8 bases. The CDR3 sequence is 14 residues long. The germline CDR1 and CDR2 sequences are SGHNT and YYREEE (reference sequence). The V segment lost 4 bases and the J segment 12 bases; nucleotides outside the gene matches: 9. In DNA form, the CDR3 reads TGTGCCAGCAGCCCCGGACAGGGAACCTTACCCCTCCACTTT. Translation: CASSPGQGTLPLHF.